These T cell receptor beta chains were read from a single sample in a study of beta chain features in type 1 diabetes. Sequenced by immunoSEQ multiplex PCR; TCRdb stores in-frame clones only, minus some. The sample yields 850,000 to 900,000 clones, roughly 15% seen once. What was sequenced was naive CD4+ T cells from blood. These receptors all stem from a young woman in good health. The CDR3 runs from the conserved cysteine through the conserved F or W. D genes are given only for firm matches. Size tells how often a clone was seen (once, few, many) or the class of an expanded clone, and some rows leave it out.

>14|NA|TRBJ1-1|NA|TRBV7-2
TGTGCCAGCAGCTTAGTCCCAAAGAACACTGAAGCTTTCTTT
CASSLVPKNTEAFF
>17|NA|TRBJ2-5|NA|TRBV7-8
TGTGCCAGCAGCACCGAATTGGCAGGGGTTTTTTCAGAGACCCAGTACTTC
CASSTELAGVFSETQYF
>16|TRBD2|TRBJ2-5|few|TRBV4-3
TGCGCCAGCAGCCGATTCGAGGGAGGGATCGTAGAGACCCAGTACTTC
CASSRFEGGIVETQYF
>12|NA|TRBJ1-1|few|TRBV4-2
TGTGCCAGCAGCCTAAGGGAGGGTGAGGCTTTCTTT
CASSLREGEAFF
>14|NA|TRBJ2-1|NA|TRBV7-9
TGTGCCAGCAGCTTAGCTCCCGGGACCCTTGGGCAGTTCTTC
CASSLAPGTLGQFF
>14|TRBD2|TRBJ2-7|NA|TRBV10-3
TGTGCCATCTCCCGAAGCGGGAGCGACTACGAGCAGTACTTC
CAISRSGSDYEQYF
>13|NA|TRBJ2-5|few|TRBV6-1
TGTGCCAGCAGTGAAAGGGGAAGGGAGACCCAGTACTTC
CASSERGRETQYF
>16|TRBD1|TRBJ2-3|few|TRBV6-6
TGTGCCAGCAGTCCCCCCCCAGGGGGTAGCACAGATACGCAGTATTTT
CASSPPPGGSTDTQYF
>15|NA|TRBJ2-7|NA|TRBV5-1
TGCGCCAGCAGCTTGGCTGACGTCCGGCGGGGTGAGCAGTACTTC
CASSLADVRRGEQYF
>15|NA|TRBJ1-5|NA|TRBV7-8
TGTGCCAGCAGCTTAGCGAGGATTAGCAATCAGCCCCAGCATTTT
CASSLARISNQPQHF
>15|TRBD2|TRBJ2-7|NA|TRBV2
TGTGCCAGCAGTGAAACCCCTCAATGGGAGGGCGAGCAGTACTTC
CASSETPQWEGEQYF
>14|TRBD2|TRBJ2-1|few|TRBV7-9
TGTGCCAGCAGCCCCGGGACTAGTGTCGGTGAGCAGTTCTTC
CASSPGTSVGEQFF
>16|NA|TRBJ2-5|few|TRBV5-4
TGTGCCAGCAGCTTTTCCCCGGGAAGCGAGCGGGAGACCCAGTACTTC
CASSFSPGSERETQYF
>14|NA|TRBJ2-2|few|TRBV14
TGTGCCAGCAACCCAGGGGCCAACACCGGGGAGCTGTTTTTT
CASNPGANTGELFF
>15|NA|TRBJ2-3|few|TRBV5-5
TGTGCCAGCAGCTTGGCTCCAGGAAGCACAGATACGCAGTATTTT
CASSLAPGSTDTQYF
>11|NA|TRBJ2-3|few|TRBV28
TGTGCCAGCAGTGATTGGGGTACGCAGTATTTT
CASSDWGTQYF
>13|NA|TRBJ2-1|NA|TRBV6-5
TGTGCCAGCAGTCGGATTCAGGGCAATGAGCAGTTCTTC
CASSRIQGNEQFF